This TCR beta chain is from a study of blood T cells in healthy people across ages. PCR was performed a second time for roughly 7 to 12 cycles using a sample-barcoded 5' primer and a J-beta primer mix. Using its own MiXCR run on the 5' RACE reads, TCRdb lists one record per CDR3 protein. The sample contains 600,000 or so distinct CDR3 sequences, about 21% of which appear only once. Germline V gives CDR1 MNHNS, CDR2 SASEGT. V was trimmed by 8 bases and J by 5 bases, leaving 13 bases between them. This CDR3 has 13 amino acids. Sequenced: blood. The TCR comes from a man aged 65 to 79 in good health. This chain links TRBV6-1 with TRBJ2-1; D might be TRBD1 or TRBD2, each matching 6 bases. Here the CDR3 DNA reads TGTGCCAGCCTGGGGGGCAGGCACAATGAGCAGTTCTTC. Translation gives CASLGGRHNEQFF.